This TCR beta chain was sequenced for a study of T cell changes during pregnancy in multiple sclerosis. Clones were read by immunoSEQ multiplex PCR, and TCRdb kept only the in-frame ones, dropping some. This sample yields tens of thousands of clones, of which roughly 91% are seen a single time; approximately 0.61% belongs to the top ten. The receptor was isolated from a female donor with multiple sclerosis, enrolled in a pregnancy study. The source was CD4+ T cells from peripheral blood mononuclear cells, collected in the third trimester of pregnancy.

The CDR3 DNA follows: TGTGCCAGCAGTGTAGGGGGCGCGAACACTGAAGCTTTCTTT. It specifies CASSVGGANTEAFF. The V and J genes are TRBV6-6 and TRBJ1-1, with 7 bases matching TRBD1. V lost 5 bases and J lost 1; bases outside the gene matches: 4. CDR3 length equals 14 residues. From germline, CDR1 is MNHNY and CDR2 SVGAGI (reference sequence).